Listed here are 24 T cell receptor beta chains from one sample, sequenced in a study of CD8+ T cells in alopecia areata. Treatment meaning: oral pan-JAK inhibitor, 5-10 mg twice daily. RNA extraction was followed by reverse transcription into cDNA, which acted as the sequencing template. Clones were sequenced by immunoSEQ multiplex PCR, and TCRdb holds only the in-frame ones, with some missing. Of about 42,000 clones in the sample, approximately 65% are singletons; the top ten hold about a fifth. This sample comprised CD8+ T cells sorted from blood, obtained at week 4, from a patient treated with tofacitinib. These receptors all come from a human donor with alopecia areata.

V is TRBV4-1 and J is TRBJ1-1, with D possibly being TRBD1 (5 bases). The CDR3 sequence is 15 residues long. The germline V gene encodes CDR1 MGHRA and CDR2 YSYEKL. Trimming took 1 base from V and 3 from J, leaving 12 bases between them. The CDR3 DNA reads as TGCGCCAGCAGCCAAGTGACACAAGGGGACACTGAAGCTTTCTTT. Translation: CASSQVTQGDTEAFF.

V gene TRBV7-9 combines with J gene TRBJ2-3; 8 nucleotides line up with TRBD1. CDR3 size: 15 residues. Germline assignment: CDR1 SEHNR and CDR2 FQNEAQ (reference sequence). Germline trimming cut 5 bases from V and 3 bases from J; bases unmatched to any gene: 7. CDR3 nucleotides: TGTGCCAGCAGCCCCGGACAGGGTCGTACAGATACGCAGTATTTT. This encodes CASSPGQGRTDTQYF.

V usage is TRBV19 and J usage is TRBJ2-7; possibly TRBD1 or TRBD2 for D (5 bases each). V was cut by 5 bases and J by 1 base, with 12 bases left in between. The CDR3 covers 14 residues. CDR1 and CDR2 from the germline V gene are LNHDA and SQIVND (reference sequence). The CDR3 loop reads CASSPRDGSYEQYF. The CDR3 DNA follows: TGTGCCAGTAGTCCCCGGGACGGATCCTACGAGCAGTACTTC.

The rearrangement joins TRBV5-4 to TRBJ2-7, with D perhaps matching TRBD1 (5 bases). Looked up from germline, CDR1 is SGHNT and CDR2 is YYREEE (reference sequence). The CDR3 spans 13 residues. V lost 2 bases and J 2 bases, leaving 8 bases between the germline ends. CDR3 coding DNA: TGTGCCAGCAGCTTTAGGGGCGCCTACGAGCAGTACTTC. Translated: CASSFRGAYEQYF. Complete variable domain (other parts from reference TRBV5-4 and TRBJ2-7): ETGVTQSPTHLIKTRGQQVTLRCSSQSGHNTVSWYQQALGQGPQFIFQYYREEENGRGNFPPRFSGLQFPNYSSELNVNALELDDSALYLCASSFRGAYEQYFGPGTRLTVT.

The chain carries TRBV5-4 and TRBJ2-7; D possibly corresponds to TRBD1 (6 bases). The germline CDR1 and CDR2 sequences are SGHNT and YYREEE (reference sequence). The V end lost 3 bases, the J end lost 2 bases, and 12 bases lay between the germline ends. The CDR3 is 14 amino acids. CDR3 sequence: CASSSGQTPYEQYF. CDR3 DNA: TGTGCCAGCAGCTCCGGACAGACTCCCTACGAGCAGTACTTC.

V is TRBV4-3 and J is TRBJ1-2, with 8 bases matching TRBD1. CDR3 length: 17 amino acids. The J segment lost 4 bases and the V segment lost 0 bases, leaving 10 bases of the junction unmatched. The germline gives CDR1 LGHNA, CDR2 YSLEER. CDR3 coding DNA: TGCGCCAGCAGCCAAGAAGTAACCCCAGACAGGGGCTATGGCTACACCTTC. Translating gives CASSQEVTPDRGYGYTF.

The V and J genes are TRBV7-2 and TRBJ1-1; tentatively, D is TRBD1 (6 bases). CDR1 and CDR2 from the germline V gene are SGHTA and FQGNSA. Trimming shortened V by 4 bases and J by 8 bases, and 8 bases separated the two germline ends. The length of the CDR3 is 11 residues. In DNA form, the CDR3 reads TGTGCCAGCAGCTCCGGACAGGAAGCTTTCTTT. It specifies CASSSGQEAFF.

The J gene is TRBJ1-1, the V gene TRBV27; D not certain. This CDR3 spans 12 amino acids. V shed 3 bases and J shed 10 bases, with 12 bases lying between them. Germline CDR1 MNHEY, CDR2 SMNVEV (reference sequence). CDR3 sequence (DNA): TGTGCCAGCAGTTTCGGTGGTCAGGTAGCTTTCTTT. Translation: CASSFGGQVAFF.

V is TRBV30 and J is TRBJ2-7, with D possibly TRBD1 on 5 matching bases. The CDR3 runs to 13 residues. Trimming removed 0 bases from V and 4 bases from J, with 10 bases in between. Germline lookup yields CDR1 GTSNPN and CDR2 SVGIG (reference sequence). The DNA of the CDR3 is TGTGCCTGGAGTGTGGACAACACTTACGAGCAGTACTTC. Its translation: CAWSVDNTYEQYF.

The chain links TRBV5-1 to TRBJ2-4; 8 bases are a match to TRBD2. The CDR3 has 15 residues. J gave up 3 bases and V 2 bases, and 4 bases lay outside the gene matches. Looked up from germline, CDR1 is SGHRS and CDR2 is YFSETQ. Here the CDR3 reads CASSFQLADKNIQYF. Written as DNA, the CDR3 is TGCGCCAGCAGCTTCCAACTAGCGGACAAAAACATTCAGTACTTC.

J is TRBJ2-7 and V is TRBV13; D is perhaps TRBD2 (5 bases). The germline V and J ends were trimmed by 1 base and 6 bases, with 13 bases remaining between them. CDR3 length: 14 amino acids. Germline lookup yields CDR1 PRHDT and CDR2 FYEKMQ (reference sequence). The CDR3 DNA is TGTGCCAGCAGCTTAGTGGACTCCCTGGGCGAGCAGTACTTC. It translates to CASSLVDSLGEQYF. Supplemented by reference TRBV13 and TRBJ2-7, the full variable domain reads AAGVIQSPRHLIKEKRETATLKCYPIPRHDTVYWYQQGPGQDPQFLISFYEKMQSDKGSIPDRFSAQQFSDYHSELNMSSLELGDSALYFCASSLVDSLGEQYFGPGTRLTVT.

This chain links TRBV10-2 with TRBJ2-1; 8 nucleotides agree with TRBD1. CDR3 length: 11 residues. The ends lost 9 bases at V and 7 bases at J; junction bases unmatched: 2. Per germline, CDR1 WSHSY and CDR2 SAAADI. CDR3 bases: TGCGCCAGTCGACAGGGGAATGAGCAGTTCTTC. Protein: CASRQGNEQFF.

This clone has a handful of counts. The V and J genes are TRBV21-1 and TRBJ1-5. TRBV21-1 is a known pseudogene. This CDR3 is 17 amino acids long. The CDR3 nucleotides read TGTGCCAGCAGCCCCTACGTGGGGGGGGCCAGCAATCAGCCCCAGCATTTT. Translating gives CASSPYVGGASNQPQHF.

V is TRBV30 and J is TRBJ2-7, with D perhaps TRBD1 (5 bases). V was clipped by 3 bases and J by 4 bases, with 16 bases between them. Germline CDR1 reads GTSNPN; CDR2 reads SVGIG (reference sequence). The CDR3 totals 14 residues. The CDR3 here is CAWSQDSEPYEQYF. The CDR3 nucleotides read TGTGCCTGGAGCCAAGACAGCGAACCGTACGAGCAGTACTTC.

The chain uses TRBV27 and TRBJ1-5; D not resolved. V lost 0 bases and J 4 bases, leaving 4 bases between the germline ends. Germline V gene data show CDR1 as MNHEY and CDR2 as SMNVEV (reference sequence). The CDR3 covers 13 residues. CDR3 loop: CASSLSMNQPQHF. In nucleotides, the CDR3 is TGTGCCAGCAGTTTATCGATGAATCAGCCCCAGCATTTT.

As for this clone: It differs at one base from a far larger clone, so likely a read error. Other DNA sequences from this sample encode an identical CDR3 as well. This chain's CDR3 is CASSQVSLATDYGYTF. DNA for the CDR3: TGTGCCAGCAGCCAAGTTTCGCTAGCCACAGACTATGGCTACACCTTC. The rearrangement links TRBV7-3 to TRBJ1-2; D is unclear. Germline V CDR1 and CDR2: SGHTA, FQGTGA. V gave up 5 bases and J gave up 3 bases, with 19 bases separating them. The CDR3 is 16 residues long.

The chain has TRBV14 and TRBJ2-6; the D is unclear. Deletions cut 0 bases from V and 1 base from J, with 7 bases between. The CDR3 has 16 amino acids. The V gene's germline CDR1 is SGHDN and CDR2 FVKESK. DNA of the CDR3: TGTGCCAGCAGCCAAGATGTGCAGTCTGGGGCCAACGTCCTGACTTTC. It specifies CASSQDVQSGANVLTF.

The chain uses TRBV29-1 and TRBJ1-2; TRBD1 might be the D (6 bases). There are 14 residues in the CDR3. Looked up from germline, CDR1 is SQVTM and CDR2 is ANQGSEA. Trimming removed 5 bases from V and 0 bases from J, with 13 bases in between. CDR3 coding DNA: TGCAGCGTTCGCGGACAGATTACTAACTATGGCTACACCTTC. Translated, it gives CSVRGQITNYGYTF.

This clone was seen more than once but under ten times. This chain joins TRBV29-1 and TRBJ1-2; D is perhaps TRBD1 (5 bases). The CDR3 extends over 11 amino acids. Germline V gives CDR1 SQVTM, CDR2 ANQGSEA. V was trimmed by 5 bases and J by 8 bases, leaving 12 bases between them. CDR3 region: CSVTSGDGYTF. DNA of the CDR3: TGCAGCGTTACCTCGGGGGACGGCTACACCTTC.

The CDR3 bases are TGTGCCAGCAAACTAGGACAGGGCACTGAAGCTTTCTTT. This encodes CASKLGQGTEAFF. The chain uses TRBV19 and TRBJ1-1; TRBD1 matches at 8 bases. V lost 9 bases and J lost 4; bases outside the gene matches: 7. The CDR3 extends over 13 amino acids. Germline V gene data show CDR1 as LNHDA and CDR2 as SQIVND (reference sequence).

The chain is built from TRBV29-1 and TRBJ2-7; TRBD2 matches 11 bases. Germline trimming cut 4 bases from V and 0 bases from J; bases unmatched to any gene: 2. The CDR3 runs to 14 residues. Per germline, CDR1 SQVTM and CDR2 ANQGSEA. The CDR3 nucleotides read TGCAGCGTTGGACTAGCGGGGAGCTCCTACGAGCAGTACTTC. It is translated as CSVGLAGSSYEQYF.

The J gene is TRBJ2-7, the V gene TRBV29-1, with D uncertain. The CDR3 is 12 residues long. Germline CDR1 SQVTM, CDR2 ANQGSEA. The germline V and J ends were trimmed by 4 bases and 3 bases, with 10 bases remaining between them. The CDR3 coding sequence is TGCAGCGTTGCCGGTCCACTCTACGAGCAGTACTTC. Encoded protein: CSVAGPLYEQYF.

This clone was recorded once. This sequence joins TRBV5-1 and TRBJ1-2; TRBD1 matches at 7 bases. The V gene end was trimmed by 4 bases and the J gene end by 5 bases; junction bases not matched to a gene: 17. CDR3 length equals 17 residues. Per the germline V gene, CDR1 is SGHRS and CDR2 is YFSETQ. Here the CDR3 DNA reads TGCGCCAGCAGCGCAGGCCTGGGGACAGACTTGGAATATGGCTACACCTTC. Its protein product is CASSAGLGTDLEYGYTF.

The V and J genes are TRBV29-1 and TRBJ2-7; 7 bases match TRBD1. Germline values: CDR1 SQVTM, CDR2 ANQGSEA. J gave up 6 bases and V 1 base, and 12 bases lay outside the gene matches. The CDR3 has 15 residues. The CDR3 DNA follows: TGCAGCGTTGAAGCGAATCGGGACAGTACCGTCGAGCAGTACTTC. Translation gives CSVEANRDSTVEQYF.